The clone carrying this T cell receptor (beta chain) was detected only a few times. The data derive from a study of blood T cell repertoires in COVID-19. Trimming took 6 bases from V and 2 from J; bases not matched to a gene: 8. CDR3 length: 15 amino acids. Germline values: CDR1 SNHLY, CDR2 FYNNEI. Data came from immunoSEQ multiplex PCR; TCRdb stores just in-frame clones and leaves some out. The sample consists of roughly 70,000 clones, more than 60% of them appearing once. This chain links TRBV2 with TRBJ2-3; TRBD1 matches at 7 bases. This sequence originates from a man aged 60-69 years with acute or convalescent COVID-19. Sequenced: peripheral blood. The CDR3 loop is CASRYRDRLTDTQYF. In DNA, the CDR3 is TGTGCCAGCAGATACCGGGACAGACTCACAGATACGCAGTATTTT.